This T cell receptor beta chain stems from a study of blood T cells in healthy people across ages. Broader study findings: More naive CD4+ cells and higher diversity marked long-lived donors relative to aged donors.

This clonotype was found a few times. Its antigen remains unknown. This CDR3 region has 15 residues. Germline trimming cut 4 bases from V and 0 bases from J; bases unmatched to any gene: 5. The use of a sample-barcoded 5' primer and a J-beta primer mix characterized a second PCR of 7 to 11 cycles. One entry per CDR3 protein results from TCRdb running MiXCR on the 5' RACE reads. The sample shows about 650,000 distinct CDR3 sequences, less than 40% of them seen only once. The V gene is TRBV12-3 or TRBV12-4, the J gene TRBJ1-1; 7 bases map to TRBD1. The TCR was taken from a woman older than 75 in good health. What was sequenced was blood. CDR3 loop: CASSSGQAMNTEAFF. The DNA of the CDR3 is TGTGCCAGCAGTTCCGGACAGGCAATGAACACTGAAGCTTTCTTT.